Following are 5 T cell receptor beta chains from one sample sequenced in a study of identical twins. TCRdb processed the 5' RACE reads anew with MiXCR; each CDR3 protein has one entry. Among about 520,000 distinct CDR3 sequences listed, 22% were seen once. The same data also contributed to another study, on T cells expressing NK-cell markers.

The sequencing input was CD4+ T cells sorted from blood. These receptors all come from a woman younger than 35 in good health.

The chain employs TRBV5-4 and TRBJ2-7, with 9 nucleotides matching TRBD2. The V segment lost 1 base and the J segment 5 bases; nucleotides outside the gene matches: 10. Germline assignment: CDR1 SGHNT and CDR2 YYREEE (reference sequence). This CDR3 comprises 16 residues. In DNA, the CDR3 is TGTGCCAGCAGCTTGTACGCGGGGGGGCGCGGGGACGAGCAGTACTTC. Translating it yields CASSLYAGGRGDEQYF.

This chain connects TRBV2 to TRBJ1-4, with 7 bases identical to TRBD1. The CDR3 totals 14 residues. Germline loops: CDR1 SNHLY, CDR2 FYNNEI. J gave up 9 bases and V 6 bases, and 10 bases lay outside the gene matches. The CDR3 DNA is TGTGCCAGCAGCGCGGACAGGAGGACACAAAAACTGTTTTTT. This encodes CASSADRRTQKLFF.

The V gene is TRBV7-9, the J gene TRBJ1-1; maybe TRBD1 (5 bases). Germline V lookup: CDR1 SEHNR, CDR2 FQNEAQ (reference sequence). V lost 1 base and J 1 base, leaving 10 bases between the germline ends. This CDR3 has 15 amino acids. The CDR3 loop reads CASSLGGGPNTEAFF. CDR3 nucleotide sequence: TGTGCCAGCAGCTTAGGGGGGGGTCCGAACACTGAAGCTTTCTTT. The entire variable domain, with the rest obtained from reference TRBV7-9 and TRBJ1-1, is as follows: DTGVSQNPRHKITKRGQNVTFRCDPISEHNRLYWYRQTLGQGPEFLTYFQNEAQLEKSRLLSDRFSAERPKGSFSTLEIQRTEQGDSAMYLCASSLGGGPNTEAFFGQGTRLTVV.

The chain recombines TRBV20-1 with TRBJ2-6; 9 positions match TRBD1. The CDR3 runs 14 residues. J lost 4 bases, V lost 7 bases, and 5 bases had no gene match. Germline V CDR1 and CDR2: DFQATT, SNEGSKA (reference sequence). CDR3 bases: TGCAGTGTGGGGGACAGGGCCGGGGCCAACGTCCTGACTTTC. This codes for CSVGDRAGANVLTF.

This clonotype was observed at least ten times. This sequence joins TRBV29-1 and TRBJ1-1; D is possibly TRBD1 (6 bases). Germline loops: CDR1 SQVTM, CDR2 ANQGSEA. This CDR3 has 12 residues. V lost 7 bases and J lost 5, with 14 bases in between. CDR3 sequence (DNA): TGCAGCGCCCACAGGGTAGAGACTGAAGCTTTCTTT. It specifies CSAHRVETEAFF.